The present T cell receptor beta chain was sequenced within a study of spatial heterogeneity in lung cancer. Overall study context: Detected beta-chain sequences consistently exceeded alpha-chain sequences.

Noted time point: sample taken at primary tumor resection. Unsorted whole RNA from tumor, nontumor lung or frozen PBMC underwent sequencing. One entry per CDR3 protein, called by TCRdb with MiXCR from the 5' RACE reads. Here the sample spans 10,000 to 15,000 distinct CDR3 sequences, around 13% being singletons. V was trimmed by 2 bases and J by 7 bases, leaving 9 bases between them. Germline loops: CDR1 MNHEY, CDR2 SVGEGT. The CDR3 covers 13 residues. The sample holds a few counts of this clonotype. This chain joins TRBV6-2 or TRBV6-3 and TRBJ1-5; no clear D. The source was PBMCs, collected at surgery. The origin of this receptor is a male donor with early-stage non-small cell lung cancer. In DNA, the CDR3 is TGTGCCAGCAGTTACGATGGGTGGCAGCCCCAGCATTTT. Translating it yields CASSYDGWQPQHF.